Each of the 5 T cell receptor beta chains below was sequenced from the same sample in a study of blood T cells in healthy people across ages. A second roughly 6 to 11 cycle PCR used barcoded and J-beta primers. TCRdb used MiXCR to reprocess the 5' RACE reads, holding one entry per CDR3 protein. The sample shows roughly 2 million distinct CDR3 sequences, about 50% of them seen only once. The sample taken for sequencing was blood. All receptors come from a woman aged 35 to 49 in good health.

This chain connects TRBV6-6 to TRBJ2-5, with 8 bases fitting TRBD2. Germline V CDR1 and CDR2: MNHNY, SVGAGI (reference sequence). Trimming took 8 bases from V and 4 from J; bases not matched to a gene: 9. The CDR3 has 14 residues. The CDR3 loop reads CASLPVGGVETQYF. The CDR3 DNA follows: TGTGCCAGCCTTCCTGTCGGGGGGGTAGAGACCCAGTACTTC.

The chain is built from TRBV28 and TRBJ2-1; D remains unclear. CDR1 is MDHEN and CDR2 is SYDVKM in the germline V gene. V lost 2 bases and J lost 12, with 11 bases in between. The CDR3 contains 12 residues. As DNA, the CDR3 is TGTGCCAGCAGTTTAGTGATCCTTCCGCAGTTCTTC. Translated: CASSLVILPQFF.

The chain has TRBV12-3 or TRBV12-4 and TRBJ2-3; D may be TRBD2 (6 bases). The CDR3 totals 15 residues. Trimming pared 7 bases from V and 2 bases from J, leaving 16 bases between. The CDR3 sequence: CASNPGLLHTDTQYF. The CDR3 coding sequence is TGTGCCAGCAATCCGGGACTGCTCCACACAGATACGCAGTATTTT.

The chain uses TRBV20-1 and TRBJ1-6; D is undetermined. The V end lost 0 bases, the J end lost 5 bases, and 14 bases lay between the germline ends. This CDR3 has 16 amino acids. CDR1 is DFQATT and CDR2 is SNEGSKA in the germline V gene (reference sequence). This chain's CDR3 is CSARDFRGRDNSPLHF. The CDR3 DNA follows: TGCAGTGCTAGAGATTTCCGGGGTCGGGATAATTCACCCCTCCACTTT.

This clonotype was counted between two and nine times. The gene calls are TRBV6-6 and TRBJ2-1; 9 bases are a match to TRBD1. The V gene end was trimmed by 4 bases and the J gene end by 0 bases; junction bases not matched to a gene: 7. The CDR3 extends over 17 amino acids. The germline V gene encodes CDR1 MNHNY and CDR2 SVGAGI (reference sequence). The CDR3 loop reads CASSSPGTGSSYNEQFF. CDR3 nucleotides: TGTGCCAGCAGTTCCCCCGGGACAGGGAGCTCCTACAATGAGCAGTTCTTC.